These 23 T cell receptor beta chains share one sample of origin, sequenced in a study of blood T cells in healthy people across ages. A J-beta primer mix and a sample-barcoded 5' primer were used in a second PCR of about 7 to 11 cycles. TCRdb analysed the 5' RACE reads with MiXCR anew, one entry per CDR3 protein. This sample has about a million distinct CDR3 sequences, with 45% to 50% found just once. The sample consisted of blood. Receptors were obtained from a man under 40 in good health.

CDR3 in amino acids: CASSGLAGGGYNEQYF. CDR3 coding DNA: TGTGCCAGCAGTGGACTAGCGGGTGGAGGGTACAATGAGCAGTACTTC. V usage is TRBV25-1 and J usage is TRBJ2-1; TRBD2 matches 10 bases. The end of the DNA is better explained by TRBJ2-7, so the J call may be wrong. CDR1 MGHDK and CDR2 SYGVNS come from the germline V gene. This CDR3 has 16 amino acids.

The chain couples TRBV6-6 to TRBJ2-1, with D possibly being TRBD2 (6 bases). Trimming removed 0 bases at V and 13 bases at J, with 22 bases between. The CDR3 is 16 amino acids. Germline loops: CDR1 MNHNY, CDR2 SVGAGI (reference sequence). The CDR3 bases are TGTGCCAGCAGTTACTCAGTAGCGGATTCCGCAGAGACCCAGTTCTTC. It translates to CASSYSVADSAETQFF.

This clonotype was found a few times. The chain links TRBV12-3 or TRBV12-4 to TRBJ2-2, with D uncertain. The V end was cut by 8 bases, the J end by 4 bases, with 8 bases between. This CDR3 spans 12 amino acids. CDR3 residues: CASDRSTGELFF. DNA for the CDR3: TGTGCCAGCGACCGGAGCACCGGGGAGCTGTTTTTT.

In this sample, this clonotype turned up many times. The J gene is TRBJ2-1, the V gene TRBV10-3; D may be TRBD2 (5 bases). CDR1 ENHRY and CDR2 SYGVKD come from the germline V gene. The CDR3 extends over 15 amino acids. Trimming took 5 bases from V and 1 from J, leaving 12 bases between them. The CDR3 DNA reads TGTGCCATCAGTCCCCGGACTGGTTCCTACAATGAGCAGTTCTTC. The encoded protein is CAISPRTGSYNEQFF.

The V and J genes are TRBV18 and TRBJ2-3, with 8 bases matching TRBD2. The germline gives CDR1 KGHSH, CDR2 LQKENI. This CDR3 region has 17 residues. Unmatched junction bases numbered 6, after V lost 0 bases and J lost 1 base. The CDR3 coding sequence is TGTGCCAGCTCACCACCGGTTGCGGGGGGCCGCACAGATACGCAGTATTTT. Translated: CASSPPVAGGRTDTQYF.

This clonotype has only a few counts. The chain recombines TRBV4-3 with TRBJ1-1; D unclear. The germline V and J ends were trimmed by 1 base and 0 bases, with 9 bases remaining between them. Germline V CDR1 and CDR2: LGHNA, YSLEER. This CDR3 is built from 15 residues. CDR3 sequence: CASSQGGRLNTEAFF. CDR3 DNA: TGCGCCAGCAGCCAAGGCGGACGGTTGAACACTGAAGCTTTCTTT.

The sample holds a few counts of this clonotype. The chain has TRBV2 and TRBJ1-6; D is perhaps TRBD1 (5 bases). The CDR3 covers 14 residues. The germline V gene has CDR1 SNHLY and CDR2 FYNNEI. Trimming left V 4 bases short and J 4 bases short, with 8 bases between. CDR3 loop: CASSGQSYNSPLHF. The CDR3 bases are TGTGCCAGCAGTGGACAGTCTTATAATTCACCCCTCCACTTT.

V usage is TRBV12-3 or TRBV12-4 and J usage is TRBJ2-4, with unresolved D. CDR3 size: 17 residues. V dropped 6 bases and J dropped 0 bases, with 18 bases sitting between them. The CDR3 sequence is CASRRTDGNLAKNIQYF. CDR3 bases: TGTGCCAGCAGACGAACGGACGGAAATCTAGCCAAAAACATTCAGTACTTC.

The chain couples TRBV20-1 to TRBJ2-1, with D tentatively TRBD2 (6 bases). CDR3 length equals 16 residues. V was cut by 3 bases and J by 1 base, with 16 bases left in between. Germline assignment: CDR1 DFQATT and CDR2 SNEGSKA (reference sequence). For the CDR3, the DNA is TGCAGTGCTAGCGTCGGAGGGCCTGCTTCCTACAATGAGCAGTTCTTC. This translates into CSASVGGPASYNEQFF.

In its sample, this clonotype was seen a few times. This rearrangement joins TRBV28 to TRBJ2-7, with TRBD2 as a possible D gene (5 bases). This CDR3 region has 13 residues. V dropped 7 bases and J dropped 2 bases, with 12 bases sitting between them. CDR1 and CDR2 (germline): MDHEN, SYDVKM. The CDR3 region has the DNA TGTGCCAGCACCATCGGGGAGCCCTACGAGCAGTACTTC. Amino acids: CASTIGEPYEQYF.

The chain links TRBV6-2 or TRBV6-3 to TRBJ2-1; 12 bases line up with TRBD2. J gave up 0 bases and V 7 bases, and 10 bases lay outside the gene matches. Per germline, CDR1 MNHEY and CDR2 SVGEGT. This CDR3 has 18 residues. CDR3 in DNA: TGTGCCAGCAAACCACTAGCGGGGGGAATCTTCTCCTACAATGAGCAGTTCTTC. Its translation: CASKPLAGGIFSYNEQFF.

This sequence joins TRBV20-1 and TRBJ2-5; the D gene is possibly TRBD2 (6 bases). Germline loops: CDR1 DFQATT, CDR2 SNEGSKA (reference sequence). This CDR3 contains 16 residues. The CDR3 DNA follows: TGCAGGTGGGGGAGACTAGTCACTTGGTCGGACGAGACCCAGTACTTC. Translated: CRWGRLVTWSDETQYF.

The J gene is TRBJ2-1, the V gene TRBV9, with 14 bases aligning to TRBD2. The junction had 9 bases not matched to a gene; V was cut back by 3 bases and J by 10 bases. The CDR3 is 16 amino acids. The germline gives CDR1 SGDLS, CDR2 YYNGEE. CDR3 in DNA: TGTGCCAGCAGCGCCGGGCGAGGACTAGCGGGGGGCGAGCAGTTCTTC. It codes for CASSAGRGLAGGEQFF.

The V call is TRBV20-1, the J call TRBJ2-7; tentatively, D is TRBD1 (6 bases). Deletions cut 5 bases from V and 5 bases from J, with 19 bases between. Germline CDR1 is DFQATT and CDR2 is SNEGSKA (reference sequence). The CDR3 contains 14 residues. The CDR3 region is CSAPHPQGVNEQYF. CDR3 in DNA: TGCAGTGCTCCCCATCCACAGGGTGTCAACGAGCAGTACTTC.

This clonotype was seen many times. The chain uses TRBV28 and TRBJ2-2, with no clear D. Looked up from germline, CDR1 is MDHEN and CDR2 is SYDVKM. V lost 5 bases and J lost 6, with 10 bases in between. The CDR3 runs to 13 residues. Written as DNA, the CDR3 is TGTGCCAGCAGTCTTGCATCGTCCGGGGAGCTGTTTTTT. As protein: CASSLASSGELFF.

The chain combines TRBV6-6 with TRBJ2-7; D remains unclear. CDR1 and CDR2 (germline): MNHNY, SVGAGI (reference sequence). The CDR3 length is 12 residues. Trimming pared 7 bases from V and 3 bases from J, leaving 10 bases between. The CDR3 is CASNTESYEQYF. The CDR3 nucleotides are TGTGCCAGCAACACAGAGAGCTACGAGCAGTACTTC.

The chain links TRBV7-9 to TRBJ2-7; no clear D gene. The CDR3 covers 12 residues. Germline lookup yields CDR1 SEHNR and CDR2 FQNEAQ (reference sequence). Trimming left V 3 bases short and J 2 bases short, with 5 bases between. The CDR3 DNA reads TGTGCCAGCAGCTTCGCCACCTACGAGCAGTACTTC. Translating it yields CASSFATYEQYF. The variable domain in full, with the rest retrieved from reference TRBV7-9 and TRBJ2-7, is DTGVSQNPRHKITKRGQNVTFRCDPISEHNRLYWYRQTLGQGPEFLTYFQNEAQLEKSRLLSDRFSAERPKGSFSTLEIQRTEQGDSAMYLCASSFATYEQYFGPGTRLTVT.

This clonotype was counted only a few times. The chain couples TRBV6-6 to TRBJ2-7; D remains ambiguous. CDR3 length: 13 residues. The germline CDR1 and CDR2 sequences are MNHNY and SVGAGI (reference sequence). V was cut by 2 bases and J by 3 bases, with 8 bases left in between. The CDR3 here is CASSYGMGYEQYF. For the CDR3, the DNA is TGTGCCAGCAGTTACGGCATGGGCTACGAGCAGTACTTC.

This clonotype was seen many times. The chain recombines TRBV12-3 or TRBV12-4 with TRBJ2-6; D is possibly TRBD1 (5 bases). V was trimmed by 6 bases and J by 4 bases, leaving 13 bases between them. This CDR3 has 15 amino acids. CDR3 loop: CASSDRSTGANVLTF. The CDR3, as DNA: TGTGCCAGCAGCGACAGATCAACAGGGGCCAACGTCCTGACTTTC.

The CDR3 region is CASSYGTRGTEAFF. The CDR3, as DNA: TGTGCCAGCAGTTACGGAACGCGCGGCACTGAAGCTTTCTTT. This sequence joins TRBV6-2 or TRBV6-3 and TRBJ1-1; no reliable D call. Germline V gives CDR1 MNHEY, CDR2 SVGEGT. The CDR3 loop spans 14 amino acids. V gave up 2 bases and J gave up 4 bases, with 11 bases separating them.

The genes are TRBV29-1 and TRBJ2-3; D assignment may be TRBD1 or TRBD2 (5 bases each). Per germline, CDR1 SQVTM and CDR2 ANQGSEA. This CDR3 is 14 amino acids long. Deletions cut 1 base from V and 6 bases from J, with 14 bases between. Here the CDR3 DNA reads TGCAGCGTTGAAGTTTTAGCGTCAGGGGATACGCAGTATTTT. Protein product: CSVEVLASGDTQYF.

This clonotype was counted a few times. The chain couples TRBV6-2 or TRBV6-3 to TRBJ2-1; D is undetermined. V was clipped by 3 bases and J by 5 bases, with 5 bases between them. The CDR3 spans 12 residues. Looked up from germline, CDR1 is MNHEY and CDR2 is SVGEGT. CDR3 nucleotide sequence: TGTGCCAGCAGTTATCTGGACAATGAGCAGTTCTTC. The encoded protein is CASSYLDNEQFF.

This chain connects TRBV30 to TRBJ1-4; tentative D call: TRBD1 (5 bases). This CDR3 region has 15 residues. Trimming left V 0 bases short and J 2 bases short, with 10 bases between. CDR1 and CDR2 (germline): GTSNPN, SVGIG (reference sequence). As DNA, the CDR3 is TGTGCCTGGAGTGTGGGCGGGACGACTAATGAAAAACTGTTTTTT. This gives the protein CAWSVGGTTNEKLFF.